Listed below are T cell receptor beta chains from one sample, sequenced in a study of shared clonotypes between healthy human individuals. Sequencing was performed with immunoSEQ multiplex PCR; in TCRdb, only in-frame clones are kept and a portion is missing. The sample lists around 2.1 million clones, more than 90% seen once, with around 0.13% in the top ten. Sequenced sample: naive CD4+ T cells sorted from blood. The receptors were gathered from a young man in good health. Both conserved end residues are part of each CDR3. D genes are given only for firm matches. Rows may omit the clone size; those that give it use once, few, many or a size class.

V gene	clone size	D gene	CDR3 protein
TRBV18	once	-	CASSETGETQYF
TRBV11-2	-	-	CASSLGGFTEAFF
TRBV6-6	-	-	CASISTGSSSTDTQYF
TRBV25-1	-	TRBD2	CASTRAGAHTGELFF
TRBV5-1	-	-	CASSPGYLQGTSPLHF
TRBV13	-	-	CASSRPGKITGELFF
TRBV19	-	-	CASSTGPPNNEQFF
TRBV30	-	-	CAWDRNEKLFF
TRBV7-9	-	TRBD1	CASSPRRTGGFNEQFF
TRBV27	once	TRBD1	CASSRGLQGDTEAFF
TRBV6-1	-	-	CASSEQGRGGSDTQYF
TRBV11-2	-	-	CASSPPRERYEQYF
TRBV2	-	-	CASSVTRNTGELFF
TRBV19	once	-	CASSTRLWLFF
TRBV2	-	-	CASTSEAYSPLHF
TRBV11-2	-	-	CASSYTTSSGELFF